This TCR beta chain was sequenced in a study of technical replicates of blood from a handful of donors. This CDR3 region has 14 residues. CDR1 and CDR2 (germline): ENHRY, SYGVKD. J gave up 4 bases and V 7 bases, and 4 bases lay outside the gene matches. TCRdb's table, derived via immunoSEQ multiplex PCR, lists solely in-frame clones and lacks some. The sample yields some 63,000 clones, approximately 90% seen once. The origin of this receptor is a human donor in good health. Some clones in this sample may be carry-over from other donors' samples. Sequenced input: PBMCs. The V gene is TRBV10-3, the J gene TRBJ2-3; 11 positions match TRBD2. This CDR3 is CAIKTSGDSDTQYF. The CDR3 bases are TGTGCCATCAAGACTAGCGGGGACTCAGATACGCAGTATTTT.